These 14 T cell receptor beta chains share one sample of origin, sequenced in a study of cytomegalovirus exposure and HLA in healthy donors. In the PCR, 60 Vbeta and 13 Jbeta primers were used. Profiled with immunoSEQ multiplex PCR; TCRdb holds only in-frame clones, not every one. In the table there are about 62,000 clones, approximately 80% of which are singletons. The material sequenced was PBMCs. These receptors were taken from a woman in her thirties in good health and CMV-seronegative.

The V gene is TRBV5-1, the J gene TRBJ2-2; D gene ambiguous. CDR3 length: 12 residues. CDR1 is SGHRS, CDR2 YFSETQ, per germline. The V end was cut by 4 bases, the J end by 2 bases, with 3 bases between. Here the CDR3 DNA reads TGCGCCAGCAGCCTAAACACCGGGGAGCTGTTTTTT. Translated, it gives CASSLNTGELFF.

The chain is built from TRBV30 and TRBJ2-2; 7 bases map to TRBD1. This CDR3 is 16 amino acids long. V dropped 4 bases and J dropped 0; count of bases not matched to a gene: 8. Germline lookup yields CDR1 GTSNPN and CDR2 SVGIG (reference sequence). The DNA of the CDR3 is TGTGCCTGGAAGACAGGGAAGGGATCGAACACCGGGGAGCTGTTTTTT. It yields the protein CAWKTGKGSNTGELFF.

This chain uses TRBV28 with TRBJ1-5, with a weak D call TRBD1 (5 bases). V lost 5 bases and J 6 bases, leaving 8 bases between the germline ends. This CDR3 region has 12 residues. CDR1 and CDR2 from the germline V gene are MDHEN and SYDVKM. The CDR3 nucleotides read TGTGCCAGCAGTCGGAGGGGTCAGCCCCAGCATTTT. This sequence encodes CASSRRGQPQHF.

The chain links TRBV4-1 to TRBJ1-1; D may be TRBD1 (5 bases). The V end was cut by 0 bases, the J end by 10 bases, with 18 bases between. The CDR3 spans 15 residues. The germline CDR1 and CDR2 sequences are MGHRA and YSYEKL. DNA of the CDR3: TGCGCCAGCAGCCAAGATCGTTGGCAAAACGGGGGAGCTTTCTTT. Amino acid sequence: CASSQDRWQNGGAFF.

The chain joins TRBV28 to TRBJ2-1; 11 bases agree with TRBD2. Germline CDR1 is MDHEN and CDR2 is SYDVKM. V was clipped by 5 bases and J by 2 bases; unmatched bases: 11. The length of the CDR3 is 18 residues. The chain's CDR3 is CASSLQTSGGGTYNEQFF. In DNA form, the CDR3 reads TGTGCCAGCAGTCTACAAACTAGCGGGGGAGGCACCTACAATGAGCAGTTCTTC.

The rearrangement links TRBV11-2 to TRBJ1-3; unclear D gene. Germline V gives CDR1 SGHAT, CDR2 FQNNGV. The CDR3 extends over 16 amino acids. Trimming took 0 bases from V and 0 from J, leaving 9 bases between them. CDR3 coding DNA: TGTGCCAGCAGCTTAGACTTGGCTTCCTCTGGAAACACCATATATTTT. It specifies CASSLDLASSGNTIYF.

This chain links TRBV25-1 with TRBJ1-1; D is uncertain. Looked up from germline, CDR1 is MGHDK and CDR2 is SYGVNS. This CDR3 is built from 14 residues. Trimming cost V 10 bases and J 3 bases, with 18 bases left between them. The CDR3 region is CANQPRRVDTEAFF. The CDR3 region has the DNA TGTGCCAACCAGCCTCGACGGGTTGACACTGAAGCTTTCTTT.

The genes are TRBV15 and TRBJ2-7; 7 positions agree with TRBD1. The CDR3 is 16 residues long. Germline V gene data show CDR1 as LNHNV and CDR2 as YYDKDF (reference sequence). The trim removed 1 base at V and 0 bases at J, leaving 6 bases unmatched. In nucleotides, the CDR3 is TGTGCCACCAGCAGAGCCCTGGGGACAGTCTCCTACGAGCAGTACTTC. Translating gives CATSRALGTVSYEQYF.

The rearrangement links TRBV7-2 to TRBJ1-3; D unclear. Germline V CDR1 and CDR2: SGHTA, FQGNSA. Trimming pared 1 base from V and 0 bases from J, leaving 7 bases between. The length of the CDR3 is 15 residues. The CDR3 region is CASSLVPVSGNTIYF. The CDR3 DNA follows: TGTGCCAGCAGCTTAGTTCCAGTCTCTGGAAACACCATATATTTT. The full variable domain, with the rest looked up from reference TRBV7-2 and TRBJ1-3, is GAGVSQSPSNKVTEKGKDVELRCDPISGHTALYWYRQSLGQGLEFLIYFQGNSAPDKSGLPSDRFSAERTGGSVSTLTIQRTQQEDSAVYLCASSLVPVSGNTIYFGEGSWLTVV.

The sample holds a few counts of this clone. The V call is TRBV6-1, the J call TRBJ2-7; maybe TRBD1 (9 bases). Germline CDR1 and CDR2: MNHNS and SASEGT. With 4 bases removed from V and 2 bases from J, the gap between germline ends came to 27 bases. This CDR3 region has 19 residues. Here the CDR3 DNA reads TGTGCCAGCAGTGGACGCTCCGGGACAGGGTCGGGGGGGACCTACGAGCAGTACTTC. It yields the protein CASSGRSGTGSGGTYEQYF.

The chain links TRBV5-6 to TRBJ1-1; 8 positions agree with TRBD1. The V gene end was trimmed by 0 bases and the J gene end by 2 bases; junction bases not matched to a gene: 15. The CDR3 totals 19 residues. The germline gives CDR1 SGHDT, CDR2 YYEEEE. In DNA form, the CDR3 reads TGTGCCAGCAGCTTGGAAGTGAGTGAGAGGACAGGGAAAAACACTGAAGCTTTCTTT. Translated, it gives CASSLEVSERTGKNTEAFF. The variable domain in full, completed from reference TRBV5-6 and TRBJ1-1, reads DAGVTQSPTHLIKTRGQQVTLRCSPKSGHDTVSWYQQALGQGPQFIFQYYEEEERQRGNFPDRFSGHQFPNYSSELNVNALLLGDSALYLCASSLEVSERTGKNTEAFFGQGTRLTVV.

The J gene is TRBJ1-1, the V gene TRBV27; no reliable D call. Trimming pared 0 bases from V and 5 bases from J, leaving 10 bases between. This CDR3 contains 14 residues. Germline CDR1 MNHEY, CDR2 SMNVEV (reference sequence). CDR3 sequence (DNA): TGTGCCAGCAGTTTATCCACAGTGAGTACTGAAGCTTTCTTT. Protein sequence: CASSLSTVSTEAFF.

The chain uses TRBV11-3 and TRBJ2-4; D remains ambiguous. V lost 0 bases, J lost 9 bases, and 6 bases lay in between. Germline CDR1 is SGHNT and CDR2 is YENEEA. CDR3 length: 12 amino acids. In DNA, the CDR3 is TGTGCCAGCAGCTTAGACGGGTCCATTCAGTACTTC. Its translation is CASSLDGSIQYF.

The chain recombines TRBV5-4 with TRBJ2-3, with TRBD2 matching 8 bases. The CDR3 is made up of 14 amino acids. Unmatched junction bases numbered 7, after V lost 4 bases and J lost 6 bases. Germline V lookup: CDR1 SGHNT, CDR2 YYREEE (reference sequence). CDR3 region: CASSPPGGEDTQYF. CDR3 nucleotides: TGTGCCAGCAGCCCGCCGGGGGGGGAGGATACGCAGTATTTT.